These 30 T cell receptor beta chains were sequenced from one sample in a study of cytomegalovirus exposure and HLA in healthy donors. This PCR relied on a set of 60 Vbeta primers and 13 Jbeta primers. Libraries were prepared by immunoSEQ multiplex PCR; TCRdb keeps only in-frame clonotypes and omits some of them. The sample has fewer than 65,000 clones; around 87% are singletons. Specimen: PBMCs. Source of these receptors: a man between 18 and 35 years old in good health and CMV-seronegative.

The chain is built from TRBV10-1 and TRBJ2-1; 8 nucleotides match TRBD2. Germline loops: CDR1 WNHNN, CDR2 SYGVQD (reference sequence). Trimming took 3 bases from V and 4 from J; bases not matched to a gene: 8. This CDR3 has 16 amino acids. This CDR3 is CASSDLGLAAYNEQFF. For the CDR3, the DNA is TGCGCCAGCAGTGATTTAGGACTAGCCGCATACAATGAGCAGTTCTTC.

V is TRBV6-5 and J is TRBJ2-5, with 7 bases fitting TRBD1. CDR3 length: 14 residues. Trimming took 4 bases from V and 5 from J; bases not matched to a gene: 7. Germline CDR1 reads MNHEY; CDR2 reads SVGAGI. The CDR3 coding sequence is TGTGCCAGCAGTTTCGTAGACAGGGTGGAGACCCAGTACTTC. This encodes CASSFVDRVETQYF.

The J gene is TRBJ2-3, the V gene TRBV11-3; D not certain. The CDR3 has 15 residues. The germline gives CDR1 SGHNT, CDR2 YENEEA. V lost 4 bases and J lost 0, with 11 bases in between. The CDR3 DNA is TGTGCCAGCAGCTCCCCCGTAGTTAGCACAGATACGCAGTATTTT. It is translated as CASSSPVVSTDTQYF.

V and J are TRBV6-5 and TRBJ1-1; tentatively, D is TRBD1 (5 bases). V was cut by 6 bases and J by 5 bases, with 10 bases left in between. The CDR3 totals 12 residues. Germline values: CDR1 MNHEY, CDR2 SVGAGI. CDR3 bases: TGTGCCAGCAGCTCAGGGAGGACTGAAGCTTTCTTT. It translates to CASSSGRTEAFF.

The chain couples TRBV4-2 to TRBJ2-2; possibly TRBD2 for D (6 bases). The CDR3 loop spans 15 amino acids. V was shortened by 0 bases and J by 8 bases, with 13 bases between the two germline ends. Looked up from germline, CDR1 is LGHNA and CDR2 is YNFKEQ. The CDR3 nucleotides are TGTGCCAGCAGCCAAGAGGACGGGGGATCGGGGGAGCTGTTTTTT. Its translation is CASSQEDGGSGELFF.

This chain joins TRBV10-1 and TRBJ2-2, with 12 bases lining up with TRBD2. The V gene end was trimmed by 0 bases and the J gene end by 5 bases; junction bases not matched to a gene: 10. The germline gives CDR1 WNHNN, CDR2 SYGVQD (reference sequence). The CDR3 is made up of 19 amino acids. The CDR3 DNA is TGCGCCAGCAGTGAGTCTGGGACTAGCGGGTCCGGGAGGACCGGGGAGCTGTTTTTT. Amino acid sequence: CASSESGTSGSGRTGELFF.

The chain is built from TRBV4-1 and TRBJ2-2; 15 bases agree with TRBD2. The CDR3 spans 22 residues. V lost 1 base to trimming and J lost 1 base; unmatched junction nucleotides: 13. In germline, CDR1 is MGHRA, CDR2 YSYEKL. DNA of the CDR3: TGCGCCAGCAGCCAAGCGTTAAGTAGGACTAGCGGGGGGGCCGGGAACACCGGGGAGCTGTTTTTT. Protein sequence: CASSQALSRTSGGAGNTGELFF.

The chain is built from TRBV9 and TRBJ1-1; 7 bases map to TRBD1. The CDR3 is 12 amino acids. J was trimmed by 9 bases and V by 6 bases; bases with no gene match: 8. Looked up from germline, CDR1 is SGDLS and CDR2 is YYNGEE. The CDR3 DNA reads TGTGCCAGCAACTCATGGGGACAGCAAGCTTTCTTT. Its translation is CASNSWGQQAFF.

The V gene is TRBV5-6, the J gene TRBJ1-4; 8 positions match TRBD1. The CDR3 covers 15 residues. V lost 3 bases to trimming and J lost 4 bases; unmatched junction nucleotides: 5. Germline loops: CDR1 SGHDT, CDR2 YYEEEE. CDR3 coding DNA: TGTGCCAGCAGCTCGGGACAGGCTAATAATGAAAAACTGTTTTTT. Amino acids: CASSSGQANNEKLFF.

This clone was detected a few times. This chain uses TRBV5-1 with TRBJ2-5; no definite D call. The CDR3 runs 12 residues. Trimming shortened V by 4 bases and J by 0 bases, and 4 bases separated the two germline ends. Germline CDR1 and CDR2: SGHRS and YFSETQ. The CDR3 nucleotides read TGCGCCAGCAGCCCAGACCAAGAGACCCAGTACTTC. It encodes CASSPDQETQYF.

The chain uses TRBV4-1 and TRBJ1-5; D perhaps matches TRBD1 (5 bases). The CDR3 is 17 amino acids. V dropped 5 bases and J dropped 2 bases, with 19 bases sitting between them. CDR1 and CDR2 (germline): MGHRA, YSYEKL. For the CDR3, the DNA is TGCGCCAGCAGCGGGTTGGGGCTGGATTGGGGCAATCAGCCCCAGCATTTT. Its translation is CASSGLGLDWGNQPQHF.

The chain recombines TRBV5-1 with TRBJ2-3; D not certain. The CDR3 has 13 residues. Trimming took off 4 bases at V and 0 bases at J, with 6 bases between the two ends. Germline CDR1 and CDR2: SGHRS and YFSETQ. The CDR3 DNA reads as TGCGCCAGCAGCATGAGTAGCACAGATACGCAGTATTTT. Translating gives CASSMSSTDTQYF.

The chain is built from TRBV2 and TRBJ1-2; 7 nucleotides line up with TRBD1. The trim removed 4 bases at V and 5 bases at J, leaving 10 bases unmatched. Germline-derived CDR1 and CDR2 are SNHLY and FYNNEI. CDR3 size: 15 residues. The CDR3 loop reads CASSAVGTAYYGYTF. In nucleotides, the CDR3 is TGTGCCAGCAGTGCCGTCGGGACAGCTTATTATGGCTACACCTTC.

This CDR3 reads CASSRGYEQYF. The CDR3 bases are TGTGCCAGCAGCAGGGGCTACGAGCAGTACTTC. The rearrangement uses TRBV6-1 and TRBJ2-7; D might be TRBD1 (6 bases). The length of the CDR3 is 11 residues. Trimming left V 6 bases short and J 3 bases short, with 6 bases between. Germline assignment: CDR1 MNHNS and CDR2 SASEGT.

The V call is TRBV10-2, the J call TRBJ2-1, with D possibly being TRBD1 (6 bases). V gave up 5 bases and J gave up 3 bases, with 14 bases separating them. CDR1 and CDR2 (germline): WSHSY, SAAADI. This CDR3 is 15 amino acids long. CDR3 DNA: TGCGCCAGCAGTACAGACAGGCCCGACTACAATGAGCAGTTCTTC. This translates into CASSTDRPDYNEQFF.

This clone was counted a single time. This chain uses TRBV7-9 with TRBJ2-7; D remains unclear. Trimming stripped 3 bases from V and 5 bases from J, with 17 bases between. This CDR3 is 15 amino acids long. Germline V lookup: CDR1 SEHNR, CDR2 FQNEAQ (reference sequence). The DNA for the CDR3 is TGTGCCAGCAGCTTTTACCTAACGCGATATGACGAGCAGTACTTC. Encoded protein: CASSFYLTRYDEQYF.

V gene TRBV18 combines with J gene TRBJ2-3; D call uncertain. The CDR3 runs to 15 residues. Trimming removed 2 bases from V and 0 bases from J, with 9 bases in between. The germline gives CDR1 KGHSH, CDR2 LQKENI. DNA for the CDR3: TGTGCCAGCTCACCAGGTTCCAGAAGCACAGATACGCAGTATTTT. Translated: CASSPGSRSTDTQYF.

The rearrangement uses TRBV18 and TRBJ1-1, with TRBD1 as a possible D gene (6 bases). This CDR3 is built from 15 residues. The germline V gene has CDR1 KGHSH and CDR2 LQKENI. V dropped 2 bases and J dropped 1 base, with 11 bases sitting between them. CDR3 protein: CASSPMDSSNTEAFF. The CDR3 DNA is TGTGCCAGCTCACCAATGGACAGCTCGAACACTGAAGCTTTCTTT.

The V call is TRBV11-2, the J call TRBJ2-4; 12 bases map to TRBD2. This CDR3 is built from 18 residues. V dropped 3 bases and J dropped 1; count of bases not matched to a gene: 7. Germline values: CDR1 SGHAT, CDR2 FQNNGV. As DNA, the CDR3 is TGTGCCAGCAGCTTGGCTAGCGGGGGGGCATGGGCCAAAAACATTCAGTACTTC. It yields the protein CASSLASGGAWAKNIQYF.

The chain has TRBV5-1 and TRBJ2-7; tentatively, D is TRBD1 (6 bases). The germline CDR1 and CDR2 sequences are SGHRS and YFSETQ. The CDR3 has 14 amino acids. Trimming left V 1 base short and J 5 bases short, with 13 bases between. CDR3 nucleotide sequence: TGCGCCAGCAGCTTGACAGGGACGGTCCACGAGCAGTACTTC. Its translation is CASSLTGTVHEQYF.

This chain uses TRBV5-1 with TRBJ2-1, with 13 bases matching TRBD2. V was clipped by 3 bases and J by 7 bases; unmatched bases: 1. CDR3 size: 14 residues. Germline V gives CDR1 SGHRS, CDR2 YFSETQ. The CDR3 sequence is CASSSGLAGNEQFF. The CDR3 bases are TGCGCCAGCAGCTCGGGACTAGCGGGGAATGAGCAGTTCTTC.

The chain links TRBV7-9 to TRBJ2-5; D is perhaps TRBD1 (5 bases). V lost 1 base to trimming and J lost 3 bases, with 9 bases between them. Germline-derived CDR1 and CDR2 are SEHNR and FQNEAQ (reference sequence). This CDR3 has 14 residues. The CDR3 sequence is CASSLEDNEETQYF. The CDR3 DNA reads TGTGCCAGCAGCTTAGAGGACAACGAAGAGACCCAGTACTTC.

The rearrangement uses TRBV7-2 and TRBJ2-7; 11 bases align to TRBD2. The CDR3 is 16 residues long. Germline CDR1 and CDR2: SGHTA and FQGNSA. V was pared by 5 bases and J by 4 bases, with 10 bases of the junction left unmatched. CDR3 region: CASSPSRLAGGYEQYF. The CDR3 coding sequence is TGTGCCAGCAGCCCCTCCCGGCTAGCGGGGGGATACGAGCAGTACTTC.

In its sample, this clone was seen once. The chain joins TRBV28 to TRBJ2-7; D is uncertain. Trimming took 9 bases from V and 0 from J, leaving 15 bases between them. CDR3 length: 14 amino acids. Germline values: CDR1 MDHEN, CDR2 SYDVKM. The CDR3 spells CASLSITSSYEQYF. The CDR3 coding sequence is TGTGCCAGTCTGAGCATAACGAGCTCCTACGAGCAGTACTTC.

The genes are TRBV6-1 and TRBJ1-6; no definite D call. The CDR3 totals 13 residues. V was pared by 2 bases and J by 3 bases, with 2 bases between. The V gene's germline CDR1 is MNHNS and CDR2 SASEGT. Written as DNA, the CDR3 is TGTGCCAGCAGTGAACACTATAATTCACCCCTCCACTTT. It encodes CASSEHYNSPLHF.

This clone was found a few times. The chain combines TRBV30 with TRBJ2-1; 11 positions match TRBD1. CDR1 and CDR2 from the germline V gene are GTSNPN and SVGIG (reference sequence). V lost 3 bases and J lost 6; bases outside the gene matches: 4. There are 14 residues in the CDR3. The CDR3 DNA is TGTGCCTGGAGCACCGGGACAGGGGGCAATGAGCAGTTCTTC. Translation gives CAWSTGTGGNEQFF. The full variable domain, its missing parts supplied by reference TRBV30 and TRBJ2-1, is SQTIHQWPATLVQPVGSPLSLECTVEGTSNPNLYWYRQAAGRGLQLLFYSVGIGQISSEVPQNLSASRPQDRQFILSSKKLLLSDSGFYLCAWSTGTGGNEQFFGPGTRLTVL.

The chain couples TRBV7-9 to TRBJ2-7; D is perhaps TRBD1 (6 bases). The germline V gene has CDR1 SEHNR and CDR2 FQNEAQ (reference sequence). Trimming removed 4 bases at V and 0 bases at J, with 13 bases between. The CDR3 loop spans 15 amino acids. CDR3 bases: TGTGCCAGCAGCTCCAGACAGGACCCCTCCTACGAGCAGTACTTC. It codes for CASSSRQDPSYEQYF. The variable domain in full, with the rest retrieved from reference TRBV7-9 and TRBJ2-7, is DTGVSQNPRHKITKRGQNVTFRCDPISEHNRLYWYRQTLGQGPEFLTYFQNEAQLEKSRLLSDRFSAERPKGSFSTLEIQRTEQGDSAMYLCASSSRQDPSYEQYFGPGTRLTVT.

This sequence joins TRBV11-3 and TRBJ2-1; D may be TRBD1 (6 bases). V lost 0 bases and J 7 bases, leaving 7 bases between the germline ends. The V gene's germline CDR1 is SGHNT and CDR2 YENEEA. The CDR3 loop spans 13 amino acids. The CDR3 protein is CASSLDQGNEQFF. Here the CDR3 DNA reads TGTGCCAGCAGCTTAGACCAGGGGAATGAGCAGTTCTTC.

J is TRBJ1-1 and V is TRBV6-5; D call uncertain. Trimming took 7 bases from V and 1 from J, leaving 10 bases between them. The germline CDR1 and CDR2 sequences are MNHEY and SVGAGI. The CDR3 consists of 13 residues. CDR3 sequence reads: CASKLQENTEAFF. CDR3 nucleotide sequence: TGTGCCAGCAAGCTGCAGGAGAACACTGAAGCTTTCTTT.

V usage is TRBV28 and J usage is TRBJ2-5; 10 nucleotides line up with TRBD2. CDR1 MDHEN and CDR2 SYDVKM come from the germline V gene. This CDR3 has 15 amino acids. J gave up 5 bases and V 4 bases, and 7 bases lay outside the gene matches. Here the CDR3 reads CASSSPGLAFETQYF. CDR3 nucleotides: TGTGCCAGCAGTTCCCCGGGACTAGCGTTTGAGACCCAGTACTTC.